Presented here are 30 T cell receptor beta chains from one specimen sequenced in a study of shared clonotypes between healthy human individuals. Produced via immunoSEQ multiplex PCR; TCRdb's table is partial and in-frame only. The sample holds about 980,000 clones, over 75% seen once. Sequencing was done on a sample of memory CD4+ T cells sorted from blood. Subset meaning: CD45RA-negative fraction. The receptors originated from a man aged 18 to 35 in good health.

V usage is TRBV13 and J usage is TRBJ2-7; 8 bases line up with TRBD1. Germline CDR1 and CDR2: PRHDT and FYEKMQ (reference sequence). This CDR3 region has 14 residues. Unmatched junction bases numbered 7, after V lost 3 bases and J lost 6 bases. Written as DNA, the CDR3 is TGTGCCAGCAGCTTGGGGGACAGGACAAGCGAGCAGTACTTC. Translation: CASSLGDRTSEQYF.

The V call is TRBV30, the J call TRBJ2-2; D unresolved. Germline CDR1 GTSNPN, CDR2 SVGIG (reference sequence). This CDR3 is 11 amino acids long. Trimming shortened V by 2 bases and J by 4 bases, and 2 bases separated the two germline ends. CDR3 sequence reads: CAWSSTGELFF. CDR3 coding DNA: TGTGCCTGGAGTTCCACCGGGGAGCTGTTTTTT.

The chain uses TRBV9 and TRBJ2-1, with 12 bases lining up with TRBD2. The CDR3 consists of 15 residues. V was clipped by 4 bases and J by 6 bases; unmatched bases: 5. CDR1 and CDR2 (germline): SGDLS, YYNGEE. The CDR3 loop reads CASSPLAGGPNEQFF. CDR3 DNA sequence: TGTGCCAGCAGCCCACTAGCGGGAGGTCCCAATGAGCAGTTCTTC.

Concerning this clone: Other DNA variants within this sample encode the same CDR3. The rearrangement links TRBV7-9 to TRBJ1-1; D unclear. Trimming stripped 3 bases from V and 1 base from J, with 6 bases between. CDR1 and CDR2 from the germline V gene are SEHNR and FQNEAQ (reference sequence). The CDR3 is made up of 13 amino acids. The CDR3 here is CASSFQTNTEAFF. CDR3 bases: TGTGCCAGCAGCTTTCAGACGAACACTGAAGCTTTCTTT. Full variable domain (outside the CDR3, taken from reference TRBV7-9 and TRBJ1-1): DTGVSQNPRHKITKRGQNVTFRCDPISEHNRLYWYRQTLGQGPEFLTYFQNEAQLEKSRLLSDRFSAERPKGSFSTLEIQRTEQGDSAMYLCASSFQTNTEAFFGQGTRLTVV.

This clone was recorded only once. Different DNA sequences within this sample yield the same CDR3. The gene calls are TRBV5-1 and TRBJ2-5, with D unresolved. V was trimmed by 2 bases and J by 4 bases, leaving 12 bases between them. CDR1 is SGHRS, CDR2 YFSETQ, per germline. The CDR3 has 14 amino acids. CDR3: CASSLDSRGETQYF. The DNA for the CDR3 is TGCGCCAGCAGCTTAGACTCTCGAGGAGAGACCCAGTACTTC.

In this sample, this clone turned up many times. CDR3 DNA: TGTGCCAGCAGCTTGGGGGACCTAACTTATAATTCACCCCTCCACTTT. It is translated as CASSLGDLTYNSPLHF. V and J are TRBV5-6 and TRBJ1-6, with TRBD1 as a possible D gene (5 bases). The CDR3 loop spans 16 amino acids. Germline CDR1 and CDR2: SGHDT and YYEEEE. The V gene lost 0 bases and the J gene lost 4 bases, with 11 bases spanning the gap. The whole variable domain, remainder taken from reference TRBV5-6 and TRBJ1-6, is DAGVTQSPTHLIKTRGQQVTLRCSPKSGHDTVSWYQQALGQGPQFIFQYYEEEERQRGNFPDRFSGHQFPNYSSELNVNALLLGDSALYLCASSLGDLTYNSPLHFGNGTRLTVT.

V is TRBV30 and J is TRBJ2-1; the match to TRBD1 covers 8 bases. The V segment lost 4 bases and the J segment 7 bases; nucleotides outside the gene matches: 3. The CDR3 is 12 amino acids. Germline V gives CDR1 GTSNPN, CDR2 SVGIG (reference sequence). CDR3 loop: CAWNGQGNEQFF. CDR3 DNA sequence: TGTGCCTGGAACGGACAGGGAAATGAGCAGTTCTTC.

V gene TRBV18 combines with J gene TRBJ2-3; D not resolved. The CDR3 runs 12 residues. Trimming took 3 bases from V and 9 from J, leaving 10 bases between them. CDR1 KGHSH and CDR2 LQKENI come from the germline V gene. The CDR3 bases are TGTGCCAGCTCACCCGACGCCATGACGCAGTATTTT. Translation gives CASSPDAMTQYF.

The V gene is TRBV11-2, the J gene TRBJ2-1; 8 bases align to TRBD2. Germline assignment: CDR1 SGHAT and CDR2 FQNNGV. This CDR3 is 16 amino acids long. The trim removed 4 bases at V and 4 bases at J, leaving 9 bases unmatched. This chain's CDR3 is CASSSLGRGGYNEQFF. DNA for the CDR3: TGTGCCAGCAGCTCACTGGGCCGCGGGGGGTACAATGAGCAGTTCTTC.

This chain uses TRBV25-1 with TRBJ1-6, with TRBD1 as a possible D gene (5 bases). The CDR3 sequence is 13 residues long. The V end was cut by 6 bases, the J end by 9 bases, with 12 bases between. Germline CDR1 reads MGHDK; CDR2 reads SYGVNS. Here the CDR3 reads CASRGTDPSPLHF. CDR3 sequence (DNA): TGTGCCAGCAGAGGGACGGATCCTTCACCCCTCCACTTT.

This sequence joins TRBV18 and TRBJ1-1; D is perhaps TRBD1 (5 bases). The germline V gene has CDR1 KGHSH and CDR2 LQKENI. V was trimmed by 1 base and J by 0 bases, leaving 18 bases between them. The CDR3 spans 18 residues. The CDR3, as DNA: TGTGCCAGCTCACCACGCCGGGGGAAGCCCGTCATGAACACTGAAGCTTTCTTT. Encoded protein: CASSPRRGKPVMNTEAFF.

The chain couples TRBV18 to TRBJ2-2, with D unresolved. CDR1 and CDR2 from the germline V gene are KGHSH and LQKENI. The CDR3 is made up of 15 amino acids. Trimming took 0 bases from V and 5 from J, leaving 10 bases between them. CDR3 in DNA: TGTGCCAGCTCACCACCGTCCCGCAGAACCGGGGAGCTGTTTTTT. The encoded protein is CASSPPSRRTGELFF. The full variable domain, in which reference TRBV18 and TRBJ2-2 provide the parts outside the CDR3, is NAGVMQNPRHLVRRRGQEARLRCSPMKGHSHVYWYRQLPEEGLKFMVYLQKENIIDESGMPKERFSAEFPKEGPSILRIQQVVRGDSAAYFCASSPPSRRTGELFFGEGSRLTVL.

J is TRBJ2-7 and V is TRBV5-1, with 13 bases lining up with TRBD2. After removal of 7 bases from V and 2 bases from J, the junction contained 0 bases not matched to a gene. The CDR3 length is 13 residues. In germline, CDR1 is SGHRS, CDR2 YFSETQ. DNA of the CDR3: TGCGCCAGCGGGACTAGCGGGGCCTACGAGCAGTACTTC. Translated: CASGTSGAYEQYF. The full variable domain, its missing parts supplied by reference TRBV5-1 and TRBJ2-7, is KAGVTQTPRYLIKTRGQQVTLSCSPISGHRSVSWYQQTPGQGLQFLFEYFSETQRNKGNFPGRFSGRQFSNSRSEMNVSTLELGDSALYLCASGTSGAYEQYFGPGTRLTVT.

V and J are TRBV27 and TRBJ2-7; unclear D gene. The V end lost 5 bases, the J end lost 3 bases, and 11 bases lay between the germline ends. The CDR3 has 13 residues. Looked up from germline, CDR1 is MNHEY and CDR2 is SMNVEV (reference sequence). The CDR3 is CASSGFKIYEQYF. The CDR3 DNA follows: TGTGCCAGCAGTGGATTTAAGATCTACGAGCAGTACTTC.

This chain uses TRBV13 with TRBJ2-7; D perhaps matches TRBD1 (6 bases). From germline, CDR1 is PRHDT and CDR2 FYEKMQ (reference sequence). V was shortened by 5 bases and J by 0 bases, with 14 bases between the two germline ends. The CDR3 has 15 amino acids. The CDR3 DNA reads TGTGCCAGCAGCACAATCACAGGGCGCTCCTACGAGCAGTACTTC. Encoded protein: CASSTITGRSYEQYF.

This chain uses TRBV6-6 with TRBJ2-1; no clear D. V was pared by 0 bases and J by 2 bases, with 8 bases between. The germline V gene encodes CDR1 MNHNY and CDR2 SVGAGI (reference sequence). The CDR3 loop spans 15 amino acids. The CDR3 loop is CASSYSSIAYNEQFF. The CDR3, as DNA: TGTGCCAGCAGTTACTCGTCTATAGCCTACAATGAGCAGTTCTTC.

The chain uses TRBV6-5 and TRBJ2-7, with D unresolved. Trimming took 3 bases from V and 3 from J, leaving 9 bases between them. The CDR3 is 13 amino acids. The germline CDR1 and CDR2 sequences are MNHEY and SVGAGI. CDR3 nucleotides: TGTGCCAGCAGTTATCGTCCAGGCTACGAGCAGTACTTC. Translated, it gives CASSYRPGYEQYF.

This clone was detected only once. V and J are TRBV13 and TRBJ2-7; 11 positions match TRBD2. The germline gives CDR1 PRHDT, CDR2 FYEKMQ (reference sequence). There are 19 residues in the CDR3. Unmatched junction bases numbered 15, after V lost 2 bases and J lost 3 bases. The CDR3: CASSLKPPRVGTSGYEQYF. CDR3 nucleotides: TGTGCCAGCAGCTTAAAGCCGCCAAGGGTCGGGACTAGCGGCTACGAGCAGTACTTC.

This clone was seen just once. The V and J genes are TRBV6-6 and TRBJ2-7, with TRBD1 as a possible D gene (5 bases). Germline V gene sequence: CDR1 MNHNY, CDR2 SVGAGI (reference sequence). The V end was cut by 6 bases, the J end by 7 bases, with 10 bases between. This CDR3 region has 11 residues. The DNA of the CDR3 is TGTGCCAGCAGAGTAGCAGGGGAGCAGTACTTC. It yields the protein CASRVAGEQYF.

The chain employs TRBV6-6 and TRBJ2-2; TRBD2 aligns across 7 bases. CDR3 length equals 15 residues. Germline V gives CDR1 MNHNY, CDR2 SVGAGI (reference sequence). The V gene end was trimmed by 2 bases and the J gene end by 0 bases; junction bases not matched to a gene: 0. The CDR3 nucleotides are TGTGCCAGCAGTTACGCGGGGGCGAACACCGGGGAGCTGTTTTTT. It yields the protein CASSYAGANTGELFF.

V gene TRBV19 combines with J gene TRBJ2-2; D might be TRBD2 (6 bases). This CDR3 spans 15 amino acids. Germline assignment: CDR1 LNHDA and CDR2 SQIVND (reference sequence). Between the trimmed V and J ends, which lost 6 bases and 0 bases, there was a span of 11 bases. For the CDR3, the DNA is TGTGCCAGTAGGATCGGCGGGGCGAACACCGGGGAGCTGTTTTTT. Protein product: CASRIGGANTGELFF.

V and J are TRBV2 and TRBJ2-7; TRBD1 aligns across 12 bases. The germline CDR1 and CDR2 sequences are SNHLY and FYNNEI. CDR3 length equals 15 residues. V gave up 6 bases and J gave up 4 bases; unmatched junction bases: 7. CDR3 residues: CASRGDRGPHYEQYF. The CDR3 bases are TGTGCCAGCAGGGGGGACAGGGGGCCTCATTACGAGCAGTACTTC.

This CDR3 is CAWSSPRSYGYTF. The CDR3 coding sequence is TGTGCCTGGAGTTCTCCCCGAAGCTATGGCTACACCTTC. V and J are TRBV30 and TRBJ1-2, with no clear D. This CDR3 region has 13 residues. V lost 2 bases, J lost 4 bases, and 11 bases lay in between. CDR1 is GTSNPN and CDR2 is SVGIG in the germline V gene (reference sequence).

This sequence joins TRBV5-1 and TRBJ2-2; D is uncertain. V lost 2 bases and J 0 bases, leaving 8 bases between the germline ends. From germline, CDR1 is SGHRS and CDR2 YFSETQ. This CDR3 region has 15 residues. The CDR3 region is CASSFGSANTGELFF. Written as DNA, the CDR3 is TGCGCCAGCAGCTTTGGGTCCGCGAACACCGGGGAGCTGTTTTTT. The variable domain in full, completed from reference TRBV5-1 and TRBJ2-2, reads KAGVTQTPRYLIKTRGQQVTLSCSPISGHRSVSWYQQTPGQGLQFLFEYFSETQRNKGNFPGRFSGRQFSNSRSEMNVSTLELGDSALYLCASSFGSANTGELFFGEGSRLTVL.

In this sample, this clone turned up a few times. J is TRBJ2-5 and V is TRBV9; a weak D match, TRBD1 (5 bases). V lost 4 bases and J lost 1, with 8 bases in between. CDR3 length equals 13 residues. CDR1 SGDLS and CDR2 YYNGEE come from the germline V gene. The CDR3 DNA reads TGTGCCAGCAGCCCTGGGGCCCAAGAGACCCAGTACTTC. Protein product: CASSPGAQETQYF.

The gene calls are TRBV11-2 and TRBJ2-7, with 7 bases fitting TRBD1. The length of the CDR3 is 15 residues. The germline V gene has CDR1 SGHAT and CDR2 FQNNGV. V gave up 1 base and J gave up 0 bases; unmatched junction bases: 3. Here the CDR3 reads CASSLGRTGSYEQYF. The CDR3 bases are TGTGCCAGCAGCTTAGGTAGGACAGGCTCCTACGAGCAGTACTTC.

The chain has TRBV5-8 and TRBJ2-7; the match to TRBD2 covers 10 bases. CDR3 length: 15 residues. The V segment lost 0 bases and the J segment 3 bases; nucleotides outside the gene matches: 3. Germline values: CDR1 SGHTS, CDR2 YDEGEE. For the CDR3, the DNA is TGTGCCAGCAGCTTGGTATTAGCGGGAGGCTACGAGCAGTACTTC. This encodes CASSLVLAGGYEQYF.

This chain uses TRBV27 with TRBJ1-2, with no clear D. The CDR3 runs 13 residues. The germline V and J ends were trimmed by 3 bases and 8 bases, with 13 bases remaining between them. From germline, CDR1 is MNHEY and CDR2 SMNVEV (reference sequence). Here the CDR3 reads CASSFSVGDGYTF. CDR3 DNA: TGTGCCAGCAGTTTTTCTGTTGGAGACGGCTACACCTTC.

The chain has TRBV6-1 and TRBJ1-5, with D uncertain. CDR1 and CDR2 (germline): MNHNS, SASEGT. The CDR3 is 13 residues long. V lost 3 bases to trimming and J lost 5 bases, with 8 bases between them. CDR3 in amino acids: CASSETWDQPQHF. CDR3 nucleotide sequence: TGTGCCAGCAGTGAGACGTGGGATCAGCCCCAGCATTTT.

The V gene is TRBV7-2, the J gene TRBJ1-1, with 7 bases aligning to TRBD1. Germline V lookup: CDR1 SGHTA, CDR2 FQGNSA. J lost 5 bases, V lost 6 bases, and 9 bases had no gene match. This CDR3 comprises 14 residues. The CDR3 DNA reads TGTGCCAGCAGTATTAGGCAGGGGGAAACTGAAGCTTTCTTT. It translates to CASSIRQGETEAFF.